A single sample is the source of the 32 T cell receptor beta chains below, sequenced in a study of T-cell memory formation after mild COVID-19. TCRdb processed the 5' RACE reads anew with MiXCR; each CDR3 protein has one entry. The sample carries over 150,000 distinct CDR3 sequences, about 21% recorded once. Sequencing was performed on PBMCs or a T cell subset sorted from them (not recorded which). These receptor sequences come from an adult woman who had mild COVID-19 (a few samples of this study predate the infection). Cell type and time point are not known.

This clonotype was observed a few times. This chain connects TRBV4-1 to TRBJ1-1, with D tentatively TRBD1 (6 bases). Looked up from germline, CDR1 is MGHRA and CDR2 is YSYEKL. Trimming left V 1 base short and J 0 bases short, with 9 bases between. This CDR3 has 15 amino acids. The CDR3 sequence: CASSQGGDMNTEAFF. In DNA form, the CDR3 reads TGCGCCAGCAGCCAAGGAGGGGACATGAACACTGAAGCTTTCTTT.

In this sample, this clonotype turned up a few times. The chain combines TRBV20-1 with TRBJ2-3, with unresolved D. Deletions cut 0 bases from V and 6 bases from J, with 7 bases between. Germline-derived CDR1 and CDR2 are DFQATT and SNEGSKA (reference sequence). The CDR3 is 12 amino acids. The CDR3 spells CSAREALDTQYF. Written as DNA, the CDR3 is TGCAGTGCTAGAGAGGCTTTGGATACGCAGTATTTT.

V and J are TRBV20-1 and TRBJ2-7; the D gene is possibly TRBD1 (5 bases). V lost 5 bases to trimming and J lost 3 bases, with 17 bases between them. The germline gives CDR1 DFQATT, CDR2 SNEGSKA (reference sequence). This CDR3 spans 14 amino acids. This chain's CDR3 is CSAESDTSYYEQYF. In DNA, the CDR3 is TGCAGTGCTGAGTCGGACACATCTTACTACGAGCAGTACTTC.

This chain links TRBV10-3 with TRBJ2-3; weak D call: TRBD1 (5 bases). V gave up 3 bases and J gave up 6 bases, with 19 bases separating them. This CDR3 is 16 amino acids long. Germline assignment: CDR1 ENHRY and CDR2 SYGVKD. The CDR3 coding sequence is TGTGCCATCAGTGATGTCTCTGCAGGGTCAGCGGATACGCAGTATTTT. Translated, it gives CAISDVSAGSADTQYF.

This clonotype has a handful of counts. The chain recombines TRBV9 with TRBJ1-5; D is unresolved. CDR3 size: 15 residues. V lost 2 bases and J 0 bases, leaving 9 bases between the germline ends. Germline V lookup: CDR1 SGDLS, CDR2 YYNGEE. CDR3 nucleotide sequence: TGTGCCAGCAGCGTCCACAGCAATAGCAATCAGCCCCAGCATTTT. It specifies CASSVHSNSNQPQHF.

This clonotype occurred a few times. The gene calls are TRBV6-2 or TRBV6-3 and TRBJ2-2, with 10 bases fitting TRBD1. This CDR3 contains 16 residues. Germline-derived CDR1 and CDR2 are MNHEY and SVGEGT. V lost 6 bases, J lost 5 bases, and 9 bases stayed unmatched. The CDR3 nucleotides read TGTGCCAGCAGGCTTTGGGACAGGGGTCCTACCGGGGAGCTGTTTTTT. Its protein is CASRLWDRGPTGELFF.

The chain employs TRBV5-6 and TRBJ1-1; tentatively, D is TRBD1 (6 bases). V was clipped by 4 bases and J by 3 bases, with 16 bases between them. From germline, CDR1 is SGHDT and CDR2 YYEEEE. There are 15 residues in the CDR3. The DNA of the CDR3 is TGTGCCAGCAGCCTCTCTAGGGGGGAGGACACTGAAGCTTTCTTT. The encoded protein is CASSLSRGEDTEAFF.

V and J are TRBV3-1 and TRBJ1-1; a weak D match, TRBD1 (6 bases). Germline V gene data show CDR1 as LGHDT and CDR2 as YNNKEL (reference sequence). The V end lost 7 bases, the J end lost 5 bases, and 14 bases lay between the germline ends. This CDR3 has 13 residues. The CDR3 DNA sequence: TGTGCCAGCACCTCAGGACAGATAACTGAAGCTTTCTTT. Translation gives CASTSGQITEAFF.

This clonotype was observed a few times. The gene calls are TRBV9 and TRBJ2-3; a weak D match, TRBD2 (6 bases). Germline V lookup: CDR1 SGDLS, CDR2 YYNGEE. The CDR3 loop spans 13 amino acids. V gave up 8 bases and J gave up 0 bases, with 10 bases separating them. The CDR3 DNA reads TGTGCCAGTAGTAGCGGTAGCACAGATACGCAGTATTTT. Amino acids: CASSSGSTDTQYF.

The chain joins TRBV3-1 to TRBJ2-3; 10 bases align to TRBD2. V lost 4 bases to trimming and J lost 0 bases; unmatched junction nucleotides: 4. The CDR3 is 16 residues long. Germline V CDR1 and CDR2: LGHDT, YNNKEL (reference sequence). CDR3 loop: CASSLASGRSTDTQYF. For the CDR3, the DNA is TGTGCCAGCAGCCTAGCTAGCGGGAGAAGCACAGATACGCAGTATTTT.

This clonotype was counted at least ten times. The rearrangement joins TRBV7-9 to TRBJ2-7; D is perhaps TRBD1 (6 bases). The CDR3 runs 14 residues. Germline values: CDR1 SEHNR, CDR2 FQNEAQ (reference sequence). The ends were cut back, 7 bases at V and 5 bases at J, with 18 bases in the middle. The CDR3 spells CASTLTGQGHEQYF. In DNA, the CDR3 is TGTGCCAGCACCCTGACAGGCCAAGGACACGAGCAGTACTTC.

This clonotype was seen at least ten times. The chain couples TRBV15 to TRBJ2-7; TRBD2 might be the D (6 bases). Germline V gives CDR1 LNHNV, CDR2 YYDKDF (reference sequence). V lost 3 bases, J lost 0 bases, and 12 bases lay in between. The CDR3 consists of 15 residues. CDR3 sequence: CATSREGLHSYEQYF. Written as DNA, the CDR3 is TGTGCCACCAGCAGGGAGGGACTGCACTCCTACGAGCAGTACTTC.

This sequence joins TRBV6-2 or TRBV6-3 and TRBJ2-7; 8 nucleotides match TRBD2. CDR3 size: 18 residues. Germline CDR1 is MNHEY and CDR2 is SVGEGT. V lost 2 bases and J lost 3; bases outside the gene matches: 15. The CDR3, as DNA: TGTGCCAGCAGTTACCCTCAGAGGACTAGCTCGGGTGACTACGAGCAGTACTTC. It codes for CASSYPQRTSSGDYEQYF.

The sample holds a few counts of this clonotype. The chain has TRBV6-1 and TRBJ2-1; TRBD1 matches 11 bases. The CDR3 is 14 residues long. The V gene's germline CDR1 is MNHNS and CDR2 SASEGT. V was pared by 8 bases and J by 3 bases, with 3 bases of the junction left unmatched. The CDR3 sequence is CASEGTGGYNEQFF. The CDR3 DNA reads as TGTGCCAGCGAAGGGACAGGGGGCTACAATGAGCAGTTCTTC.

This clonotype was counted a few times. The chain has TRBV5-6 and TRBJ2-1; 8 bases line up with TRBD2. This CDR3 region has 14 residues. Trimming cost V 0 bases and J 7 bases; bases outside gene matches: 3. CDR1 is SGHDT and CDR2 is YYEEEE in the germline V gene. This chain's CDR3 is CASSLAGGQNEQFF. CDR3 DNA sequence: TGTGCCAGCAGCTTGGCGGGGGGGCAAAATGAGCAGTTCTTC.

In its sample, this clonotype was seen many times. The chain is built from TRBV20-1 and TRBJ1-5; 10 bases line up with TRBD1. CDR3 length: 15 amino acids. Trimming cost V 2 bases and J 6 bases; bases outside gene matches: 7. Germline CDR1 and CDR2: DFQATT and SNEGSKA (reference sequence). The CDR3 bases are TGCAGTGCTAGACCGACAGGGGGCGAGGGTCAGCCCCAGCATTTT. Translation gives CSARPTGGEGQPQHF.

The chain has TRBV15 and TRBJ2-3; TRBD1 or TRBD2 may be the D gene (5 bases each). Between the trimmed V and J ends, which lost 1 base and 2 bases, there was a span of 7 bases. Germline assignment: CDR1 LNHNV and CDR2 YYDKDF (reference sequence). The CDR3 runs to 14 residues. The CDR3 sequence: CATSRGGTTDTQYF. The CDR3 DNA reads as TGTGCCACCAGCAGAGGGGGGACCACAGATACGCAGTATTTT.

The rearrangement links TRBV7-9 to TRBJ2-7; D is uncertain. This CDR3 region has 12 residues. The V gene's germline CDR1 is SEHNR and CDR2 FQNEAQ (reference sequence). DNA of the CDR3: TGTGCAGGTCAGGAAAGCGCCTACGAGCAGTACTTC. Protein sequence: CAGQESAYEQYF.

This clonotype was detected a few times. The chain recombines TRBV23-1 with TRBJ1-1; possible D gene TRBD1, 6 bases. TRBV23-1 carries the ORF label, with uncertain function. The CDR3 extends over 16 amino acids. V lost 7 bases, J lost 0 bases, and 18 bases lay in between. CDR3 in DNA: TGCGCCAGCAAAGGAGGGGGAAACCCGATGAACACTGAAGCTTTCTTT. Protein product: CASKGGGNPMNTEAFF.

This clonotype occurred a few times. For the CDR3, the DNA is TGTGCCAGCAGCTCTACACTAAATTCCTACGAGCAGTACTTC. The encoded protein is CASSSTLNSYEQYF. The V and J genes are TRBV7-9 and TRBJ2-7; D remains ambiguous. Germline values: CDR1 SEHNR, CDR2 FQNEAQ (reference sequence). This CDR3 has 14 amino acids. The V gene lost 4 bases and the J gene lost 1 base, with 11 bases spanning the gap. Drawing the rest from reference TRBV7-9 and TRBJ2-7, the complete variable domain is DTGVSQNPRHKITKRGQNVTFRCDPISEHNRLYWYRQTLGQGPEFLTYFQNEAQLEKSRLLSDRFSAERPKGSFSTLEIQRTEQGDSAMYLCASSSTLNSYEQYFGPGTRLTVT.

The count of this clonotype is one. J is TRBJ2-3 and V is TRBV27; 8 nucleotides agree with TRBD1. From germline, CDR1 is MNHEY and CDR2 SMNVEV (reference sequence). V lost 4 bases, J lost 1 base, and 13 bases stayed unmatched. The CDR3 contains 18 residues. CDR3 loop: CASSSISPGRGRTDTQYF. The CDR3 DNA reads TGTGCCAGCAGTTCGATATCCCCGGGCAGGGGGCGCACAGATACGCAGTATTTT.

The sample holds a few counts of this clonotype. The junction and the germline gene differ at one end; a read error may be behind it. This chain connects TRBV2 to TRBJ2-4; TRBD1 aligns across 8 bases. The CDR3 is 12 amino acids. The germline CDR1 and CDR2 sequences are SNHLY and FYNNEI. The CDR3 bases are TGTGCCTGGGGACCCTTGGACAGGGAGGCGGACTTC. Its protein product is CAWGPLDREADF.

This clonotype was observed a handful of times. The genes are TRBV11-2 and TRBJ1-2; D unresolved. Germline CDR1 reads SGHAT; CDR2 reads FQNNGV. CDR3 length: 15 amino acids. V lost 5 bases, J lost 0 bases, and 13 bases lay in between. The CDR3 sequence is CASSPKAGPNYGYTF. The CDR3 DNA reads TGTGCCAGCAGCCCCAAGGCGGGTCCTAACTATGGCTACACCTTC.

The rearrangement joins TRBV29-1 to TRBJ2-2; TRBD1 might be the D (5 bases). The V gene lost 0 bases and the J gene lost 2 bases, with 10 bases spanning the gap. Germline lookup yields CDR1 SQVTM and CDR2 ANQGSEA. This CDR3 is 15 amino acids long. Written as DNA, the CDR3 is TGCAGCGTTGAAGATACCGGACACAACACCGGGGAGCTGTTTTTT. Amino acids: CSVEDTGHNTGELFF.

In this sample, this clonotype turned up many times. For the CDR3, the DNA is TGTGCCACCAGTGGACAGAGGGACACCGGGGAGCTGTTTTTT. It yields the protein CATSGQRDTGELFF. V usage is TRBV24-1 and J usage is TRBJ2-2; D might be TRBD1 or TRBD2, each matching 5 bases. Trimming left V 5 bases short and J 3 bases short, with 9 bases between. The CDR3 consists of 14 residues. Germline CDR1 and CDR2: KGHDR and SFDVKD.

This chain joins TRBV9 and TRBJ2-7; D not certain. CDR1 is SGDLS and CDR2 is YYNGEE in the germline V gene. This CDR3 has 14 amino acids. Trimming took off 0 bases at V and 2 bases at J, with 9 bases between the two ends. This CDR3 is CASSVGAETYEQYF. CDR3 nucleotides: TGTGCCAGCAGCGTAGGTGCAGAAACCTACGAGCAGTACTTC.

V gene TRBV7-9 combines with J gene TRBJ2-1; D perhaps matches TRBD2 (5 bases). The CDR3 consists of 10 residues. Germline V gives CDR1 SEHNR, CDR2 FQNEAQ (reference sequence). Trimming cost V 11 bases and J 8 bases, with 10 bases left between them. The CDR3, as DNA: TGTGCCCTACACGGGGATGAGCAGTTCTTC. Translating gives CALHGDEQFF. Based on the CDR3 plus reference TRBV7-9 and TRBJ2-1, the full variable domain is DTGVSQNPRHKITKRGQNVTFRCDPISEHNRLYWYRQTLGQGPEFLTYFQNEAQLEKSRLLSDRFSAERPKGSFSTLEIQRTEQGDSAMYLCALHGDEQFFGPGTRLTVL.

The chain carries TRBV12-3 or TRBV12-4 and TRBJ1-1; 7 nucleotides align to TRBD1. The CDR3 totals 14 residues. V lost 4 bases and J lost 0; bases outside the gene matches: 2. The CDR3 coding sequence is TGTGCCAGCAGTTACAGGGGCATGAACACTGAAGCTTTCTTT. Its translation is CASSYRGMNTEAFF.

This clonotype showed up just once. This chain connects TRBV6-5 to TRBJ2-7, with 7 bases identical to TRBD2. Germline CDR1 and CDR2: MNHEY and SVGAGI. This CDR3 is built from 15 residues. V shed 6 bases and J 6 bases; nucleotides not matched to a gene: 14. In nucleotides, the CDR3 is TGTGCCAGCAGACTCACCCGACTAGCCCCCTCCGAGCAGTACTTC. Translation gives CASRLTRLAPSEQYF.

This clonotype has only a few counts. The gene calls are TRBV7-9 and TRBJ1-2; D possibly corresponds to TRBD1 (6 bases). Looked up from germline, CDR1 is SEHNR and CDR2 is FQNEAQ (reference sequence). The CDR3 consists of 15 residues. Trimming cost V 2 bases and J 6 bases, with 16 bases left between them. The CDR3 DNA follows: TGTGCCAGCAGCTTACCGGAACAGGGATCGGATGGCTACACCTTC. Protein: CASSLPEQGSDGYTF.

This chain joins TRBV6-5 and TRBJ1-5, with D possibly matching TRBD1 (6 bases). V was trimmed by 4 bases and J by 0 bases, leaving 10 bases between them. The germline V gene has CDR1 MNHEY and CDR2 SVGAGI. The CDR3 is 15 amino acids. CDR3 amino acids: CASSSQGYSNQPQHF. The CDR3, as DNA: TGTGCCAGCAGTTCCCAGGGGTATAGCAATCAGCCCCAGCATTTT.

J is TRBJ1-1 and V is TRBV7-2, with D unclear. The CDR3 is 15 amino acids. V was shortened by 1 base and J by 7 bases, with 16 bases between the two germline ends. The germline gives CDR1 SGHTA, CDR2 FQGNSA. CDR3 nucleotide sequence: TGTGCCAGCAGCTTAGTGGCAGGCTGGGGTAATGAAGCTTTCTTT. Encoded protein: CASSLVAGWGNEAFF.